The sequence of this T cell receptor (beta chain) was determined in a study of shared clonotypes between healthy human individuals. The study, taken as a whole, reports: Clonotype sharing across a handful of donors was observed for about 5.5% of naive CD4 clonotypes. In contrast to clonotypes shared by all four donors, non-shared clonotypes had lower generation probabilities. Larger estimated richness was generally seen in naive subsets than in memory subsets.

Naive CD8 cells, CD45RO-negative and positively selected for CCR7, excluded terminally differentiated effector memory CD45RA+ cells. Healthy HIV-negative adults with no recent acute infections or vaccinations were recruited as donors. About this clone itself: As yet, its antigen is unknown.

TCRdb keeps only in-frame clones here, not all; method: immunoSEQ multiplex PCR. The sample yields approximately 720,000 clones, 92% seen once. The receptor's source is a man in his thirties or forties in good health. Sequences were obtained from naive CD8+ T cells sorted from blood.

CDR3 bases: TGTGCCAGCAGCCTGGGGGGAGGGCCTTACCGGCAGTACTTC. This encodes CASSLGGGPYRQYF. The rearrangement uses TRBV27 and TRBJ2-7; TRBD2 matches 7 bases. CDR3 size: 14 residues. Trimming cost V 6 bases and J 9 bases; bases outside gene matches: 14. CDR1 and CDR2 from the germline V gene are MNHEY and SMNVEV (reference sequence).